What follows is one T cell receptor (beta chain) and its context. The antigen remains undetermined. Libraries were prepared by immunoSEQ multiplex PCR; TCRdb keeps only in-frame clonotypes and omits some of them. Found here are approximately 86,000 clones, approximately 90% of them singletons; the top ten hold more than 0.35%. The sample comes from a study of graft-versus-host responses after intestinal transplantation. Study in general: Every one of the recipients received anti-thymocyte globulin induction and afterwards took tacrolimus and steroids for roughly three years.

The receptor was isolated from a human donor who was the organ donor for an intestinal transplant. The input for sequencing was unstimulated CD8+ T cells sorted from spleen or lymph node cells, taken before transplant.

The DNA for the CDR3 is TGTGCCAGCACCCCTCCTCCAGGACAGGGGTCCTACGAGCAGTACTTC. The encoded protein is CASTPPPGQGSYEQYF. V is TRBV28 and J is TRBJ2-7; 9 nucleotides match TRBD1. This CDR3 spans 16 amino acids. The germline gives CDR1 MDHEN, CDR2 SYDVKM. After removal of 7 bases from V and 1 base from J, the junction contained 11 bases not matched to a gene.